The 4 T cell receptor beta chains listed next were all sequenced from one sample in a study of blood T cells in healthy people across ages. A second roughly 7 to 12 cycle PCR used barcoded and J-beta primers. TCRdb re-called the 5' RACE reads through MiXCR, storing one row per CDR3 protein. Of roughly 1,100,000 distinct CDR3 sequences in the sample, approximately 25% were seen once. These same data were also listed under a study on T cells of mothers and their children.

Sequencing was done on a sample of blood. The receptors come from a girl aged 2 to 9 in good health.

The chain recombines TRBV29-1 with TRBJ2-5; possibly TRBD2 for D (7 bases). In germline, CDR1 is SQVTM, CDR2 ANQGSEA. The CDR3 contains 19 residues. V was cut by 1 base and J by 2 bases, with 26 bases left in between. DNA of the CDR3: TGCAGCGTTGAAGGTGTCAGGGGAGGGCCCGCTAGCGGACAAGAGACCCAGTACTTC. This gives the protein CSVEGVRGGPASGQETQYF.

Here the CDR3 reads CASSSAPLLGNEQFF. The CDR3 DNA reads TGTGCCAGCAGCTCGGCCCCTCTCCTGGGCAATGAGCAGTTCTTC. The J gene is TRBJ2-1, the V gene TRBV13; D gene unclear. V was cut by 4 bases and J by 6 bases, with 16 bases left in between. This CDR3 spans 15 amino acids. Germline V CDR1 and CDR2: PRHDT, FYEKMQ (reference sequence).

This chain joins TRBV12-5 and TRBJ2-5; tentatively, D is TRBD2 (5 bases). The end of the DNA fits TRBJ2-1 better, so the J call may be wrong. The CDR3 consists of 11 residues. Germline V CDR1 and CDR2: LGHNT, FRNRAP. The CDR3 sequence is CATQIAYEQFF. CDR3 nucleotide sequence: TGTGCTACCCAGATAGCGTATGAGCAGTTCTTC.

In this sample, this clonotype turned up a few times. The rearrangement links TRBV5-1 to TRBJ2-1; D is ambiguous. The germline gives CDR1 SGHRS, CDR2 YFSETQ. Trimming removed 1 base at V and 0 bases at J, with 11 bases between. The CDR3 has 16 residues. The CDR3 region is CASSLSSPISYNEQFF. The CDR3 bases are TGCGCCAGCAGCTTGTCGAGCCCAATCTCCTACAATGAGCAGTTCTTC.